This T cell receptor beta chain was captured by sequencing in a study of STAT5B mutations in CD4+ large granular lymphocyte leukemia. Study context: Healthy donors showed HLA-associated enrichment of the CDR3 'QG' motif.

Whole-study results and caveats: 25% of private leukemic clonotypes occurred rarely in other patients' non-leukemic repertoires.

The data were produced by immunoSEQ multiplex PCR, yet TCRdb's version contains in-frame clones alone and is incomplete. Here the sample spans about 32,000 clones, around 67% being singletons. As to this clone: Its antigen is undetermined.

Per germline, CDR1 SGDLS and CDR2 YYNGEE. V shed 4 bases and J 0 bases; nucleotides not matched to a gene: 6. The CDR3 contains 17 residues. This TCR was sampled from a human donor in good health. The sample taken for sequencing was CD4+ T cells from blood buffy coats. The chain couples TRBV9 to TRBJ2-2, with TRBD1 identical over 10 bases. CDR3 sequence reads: CASSRGQGVANTGELFF. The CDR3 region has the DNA TGTGCCAGCAGCAGAGGACAGGGGGTTGCGAACACCGGGGAGCTGTTTTTT.